The T cell receptor beta chain described here comes from a study of a mutant IDH1 vaccine in newly diagnosed glioma. Overall study context: Treatment recipients were about 62% male and about 40% female, and their mean age was roughly 40 years.

Of note for this clone: Its antigen is still unknown.

The time point: baseline, week 1 (first vaccination visit). Treatment: pre-vaccination baseline after standard-of-care therapy. Study-level findings and limits: A vaccine-induced immune response developed in more than 85% of the patients. Pseudoprogression apparently tracked independently of changes in top peripheral T cell clonotypes.

This CDR3 spans 17 amino acids. The germline CDR1 and CDR2 sequences are SGHVS and FNYEAQ. J gave up 6 bases and V 1 base, and 12 bases lay outside the gene matches. Produced via immunoSEQ multiplex PCR; TCRdb's table is partial and in-frame only. In the table there are approximately 88,000 clones, around 77% of which are singletons. V usage is TRBV7-6 and J usage is TRBJ2-7; 10 bases are shared with TRBD1. The material sequenced was PBMCs, taken from a glioma patient treated with radiotherapy, temozolomide or both. The clonotype originates from a middle-aged man with glioma. In nucleotides, the CDR3 is TGTGCCAGCAGCTTAGTGTCAGTGGTCGGGACAGGGGTCGAGCAGTACTTC. This gives the protein CASSLVSVVGTGVEQYF.